The clone carrying this TCR beta chain was observed a few times. Its antigen is still unknown. This entry comes from a study of somatic mutations in cytotoxic T cells in rheumatoid arthritis. Findings and limits, study-wide: For about an eighth of the 65 patients, a single CD8+ clone accounted for more than 20% of CD8+ cells.

The CDR3 totals 14 residues. Germline V CDR1 and CDR2: MGHRA, YSYEKL. The germline V and J ends were trimmed by 0 bases and 4 bases, with 9 bases remaining between them. This table comes from immunoSEQ multiplex PCR, and its TCRdb copy is limited to in-frame clones, with some not included. This table has about 17,000 clones, approximately 80% appearing once. This TCR was recovered from an adult with rheumatoid arthritis. The rearrangement joins TRBV4-1 to TRBJ1-1, with a tentative D call TRBD1 (5 bases). The sample taken for sequencing was CD8+ T cells sorted from blood. The CDR3 reads CASSQETVRTEAFF. The CDR3 DNA reads as TGCGCCAGCAGCCAAGAGACAGTTCGCACTGAAGCTTTCTTT.